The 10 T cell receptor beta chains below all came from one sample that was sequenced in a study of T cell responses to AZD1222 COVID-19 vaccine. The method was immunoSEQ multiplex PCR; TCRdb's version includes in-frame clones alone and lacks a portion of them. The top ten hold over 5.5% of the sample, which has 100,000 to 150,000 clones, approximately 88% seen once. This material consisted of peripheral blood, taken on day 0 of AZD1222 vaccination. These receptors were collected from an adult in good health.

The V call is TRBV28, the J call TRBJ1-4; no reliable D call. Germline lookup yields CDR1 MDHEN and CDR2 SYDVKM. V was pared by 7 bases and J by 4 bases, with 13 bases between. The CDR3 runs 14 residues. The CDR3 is CASTRQEGNEKLFF. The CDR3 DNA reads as TGTGCCAGCACTCGGCAGGAGGGTAATGAAAAACTGTTTTTT.

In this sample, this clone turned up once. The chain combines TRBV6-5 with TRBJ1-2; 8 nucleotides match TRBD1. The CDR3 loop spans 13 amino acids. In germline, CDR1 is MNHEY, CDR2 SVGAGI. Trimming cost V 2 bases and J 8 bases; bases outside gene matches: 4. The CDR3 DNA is TGTGCCAGCAGTTACGCCAGGGGGCGAGGCTACACCTTC. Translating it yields CASSYARGRGYTF.

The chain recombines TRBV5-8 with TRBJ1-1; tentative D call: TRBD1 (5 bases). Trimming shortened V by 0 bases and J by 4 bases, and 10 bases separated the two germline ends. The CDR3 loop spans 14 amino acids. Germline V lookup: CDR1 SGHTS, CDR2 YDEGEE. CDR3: CASSLVQGSTEAFF. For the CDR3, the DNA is TGTGCCAGCAGCTTGGTGCAGGGATCCACTGAAGCTTTCTTT.

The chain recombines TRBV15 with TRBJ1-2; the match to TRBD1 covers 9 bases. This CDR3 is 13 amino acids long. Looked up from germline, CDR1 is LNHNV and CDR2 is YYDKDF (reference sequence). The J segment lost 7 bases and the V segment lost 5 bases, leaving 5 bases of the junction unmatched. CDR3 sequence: CATSVGQGFGYTF. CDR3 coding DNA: TGTGCCACCAGCGTGGGACAGGGTTTTGGCTACACCTTC.

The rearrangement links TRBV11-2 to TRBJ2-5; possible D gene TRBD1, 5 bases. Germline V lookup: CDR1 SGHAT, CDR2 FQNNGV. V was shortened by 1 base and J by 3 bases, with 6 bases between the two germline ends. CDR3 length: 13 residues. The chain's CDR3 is CASSLGQKETQYF. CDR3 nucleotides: TGTGCCAGCAGCTTAGGACAGAAAGAGACCCAGTACTTC.

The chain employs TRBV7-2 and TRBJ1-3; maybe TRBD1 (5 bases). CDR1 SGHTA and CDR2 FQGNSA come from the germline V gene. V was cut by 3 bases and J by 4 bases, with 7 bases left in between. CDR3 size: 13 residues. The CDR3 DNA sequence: TGTGCCAGCAGCTTTGGGGGGGGAAACACCATATATTTT. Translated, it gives CASSFGGGNTIYF. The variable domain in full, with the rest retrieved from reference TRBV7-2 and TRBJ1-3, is GAGVSQSPSNKVTEKGKDVELRCDPISGHTALYWYRQSLGQGLEFLIYFQGNSAPDKSGLPSDRFSAERTGGSVSTLTIQRTQQEDSAVYLCASSFGGGNTIYFGEGSWLTVV.

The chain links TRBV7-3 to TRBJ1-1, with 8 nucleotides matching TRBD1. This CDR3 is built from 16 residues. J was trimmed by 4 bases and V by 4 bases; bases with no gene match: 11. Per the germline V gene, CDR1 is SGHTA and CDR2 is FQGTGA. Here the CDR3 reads CASSSQGGTKGTEAFF. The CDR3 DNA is TGTGCCAGCAGCTCACAGGGGGGGACTAAGGGCACTGAAGCTTTCTTT.

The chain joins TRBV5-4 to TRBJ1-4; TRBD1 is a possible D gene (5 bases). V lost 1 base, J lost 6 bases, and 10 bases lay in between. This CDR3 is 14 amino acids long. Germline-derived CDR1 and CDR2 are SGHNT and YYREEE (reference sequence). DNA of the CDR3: TGTGCCAGCAGCTTGAGAGGGACGGATGAAAAACTGTTTTTT. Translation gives CASSLRGTDEKLFF.

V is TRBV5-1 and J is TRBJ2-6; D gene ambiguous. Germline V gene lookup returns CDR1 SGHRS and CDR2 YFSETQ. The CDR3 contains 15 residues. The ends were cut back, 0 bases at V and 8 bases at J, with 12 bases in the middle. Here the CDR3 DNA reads TGCGCCAGCAGCTTGGACTCTGGGGTAACCAACGTCCTGACTTTC. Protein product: CASSLDSGVTNVLTF.

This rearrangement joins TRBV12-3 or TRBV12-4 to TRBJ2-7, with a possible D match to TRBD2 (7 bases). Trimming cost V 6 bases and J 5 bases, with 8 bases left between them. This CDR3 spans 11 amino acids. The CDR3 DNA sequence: TGTGCCAGCAGAGGGGGGGACGAGCAGTACTTC. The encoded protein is CASRGGDEQYF.